This paragraph covers one T cell receptor (beta chain) sequence. CDR3 length: 16 amino acids. CDR1 and CDR2 (germline): SGHRS, YFSETQ. J was trimmed by 1 base and V by 4 bases; bases with no gene match: 8. This sample was included in a study of cytomegalovirus exposure and HLA in healthy donors. The PCR used 60 Vbeta and 13 Jbeta primers. The assay was immunoSEQ multiplex PCR, and TCRdb's table has in-frame clones only and misses some. The table shows about 130,000 clones, with more than 60% occurring only once. Specimen: PBMCs. J is TRBJ2-1 and V is TRBV5-1, with 7 nucleotides matching TRBD2. The sequence derives from a woman aged 40 to 50 in good health and CMV-seropositive. CDR3 DNA: TGCGCCAGCAGCCCCGGGAGGCGGGATTCCTACAATGAGCAGTTCTTC. Translation: CASSPGRRDSYNEQFF.